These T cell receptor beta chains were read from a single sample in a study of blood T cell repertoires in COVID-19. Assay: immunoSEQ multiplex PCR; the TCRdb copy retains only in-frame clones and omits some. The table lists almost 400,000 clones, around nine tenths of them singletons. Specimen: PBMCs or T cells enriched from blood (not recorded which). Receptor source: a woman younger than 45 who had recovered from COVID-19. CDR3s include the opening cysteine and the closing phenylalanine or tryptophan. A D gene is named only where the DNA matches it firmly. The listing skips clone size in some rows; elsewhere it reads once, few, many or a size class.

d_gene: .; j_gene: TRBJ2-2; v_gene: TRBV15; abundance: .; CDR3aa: CATSSLGPNTGELFF; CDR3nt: TGTGCCACCAGCTCCTTGGGCCCGAACACCGGGGAGCTGTTTTTT
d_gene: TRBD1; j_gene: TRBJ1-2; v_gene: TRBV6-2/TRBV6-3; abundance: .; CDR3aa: CASSSPGQGGYGYTF; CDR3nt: TGTGCCAGCAGTTCACCGGGACAGGGTGGCTATGGCTACACCTTC
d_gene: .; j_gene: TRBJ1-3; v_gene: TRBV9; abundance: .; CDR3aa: CASSVAGLEGNTIYF; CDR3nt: TGTGCCAGCAGCGTAGCTGGGTTGGAGGGAAACACCATATATTTT
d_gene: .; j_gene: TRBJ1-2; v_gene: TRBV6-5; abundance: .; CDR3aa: CASSPVQGFYGYTF; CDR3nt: TGTGCCAGCAGTCCAGTACAGGGATTCTATGGCTACACCTTC
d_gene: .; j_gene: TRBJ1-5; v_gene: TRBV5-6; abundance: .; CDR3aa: CASSPHMGRGSQPQHF; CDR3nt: TGTGCCAGCAGCCCCCATATGGGCAGGGGAAGTCAGCCCCAGCATTTT
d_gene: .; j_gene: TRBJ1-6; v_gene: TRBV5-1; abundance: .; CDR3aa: CASSLDLQNYNSPLHF; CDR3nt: TGCGCCAGCAGCTTGGACCTTCAGAATTATAATTCACCCCTCCACTTT
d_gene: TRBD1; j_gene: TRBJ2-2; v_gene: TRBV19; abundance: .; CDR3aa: CASSARQGADTGELFF; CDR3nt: TGTGCCAGTAGTGCCCGACAGGGGGCTGACACCGGGGAGCTGTTTTTT
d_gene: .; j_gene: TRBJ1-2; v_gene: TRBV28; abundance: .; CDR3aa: CASSTHRVGYGYTF; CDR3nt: TGTGCCAGCAGTACCCACAGGGTTGGCTATGGCTACACCTTC
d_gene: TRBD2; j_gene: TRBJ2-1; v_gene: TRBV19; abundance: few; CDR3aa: CASSLSGTSGRRNEQFF; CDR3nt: TGTGCCAGTAGTCTCTCCGGGACTAGCGGGAGAAGAAATGAGCAGTTCTTC
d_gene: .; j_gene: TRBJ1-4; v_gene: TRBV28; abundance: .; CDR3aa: CATTWSGGEKLFF; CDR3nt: TGTGCCACTACCTGGAGTGGCGGCGAAAAACTGTTTTTT
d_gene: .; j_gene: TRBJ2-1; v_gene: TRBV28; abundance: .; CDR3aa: CASSLYQAGDNEQFF; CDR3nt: TGTGCCAGCAGTTTATATCAGGCCGGCGACAATGAGCAGTTCTTC
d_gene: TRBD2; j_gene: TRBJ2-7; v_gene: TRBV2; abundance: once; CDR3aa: CASSSLAGGNYEQYF; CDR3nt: TGTGCCAGCAGTTCTTTAGCGGGGGGTAACTACGAGCAGTACTTC
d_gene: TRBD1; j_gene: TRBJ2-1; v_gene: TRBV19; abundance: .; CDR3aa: CASSTSDRAAVSYNEQFF; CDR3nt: TGTGCCAGTAGTACGTCGGACAGGGCAGCGGTCTCCTACAATGAGCAGTTCTTC
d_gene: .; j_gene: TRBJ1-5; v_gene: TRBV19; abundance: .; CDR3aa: CASSPGATNQPQHF; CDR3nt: TGTGCCAGTAGTCCTGGGGCTACCAATCAGCCCCAGCATTTT
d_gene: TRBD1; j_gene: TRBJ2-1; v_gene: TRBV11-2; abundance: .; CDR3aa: CASSRRDRTLGEQFF; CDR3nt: TGTGCCAGCAGCCGCCGGGACAGGACGCTCGGTGAGCAGTTCTTC
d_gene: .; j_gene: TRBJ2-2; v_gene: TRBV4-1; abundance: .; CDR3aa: CASSPRAGELFF; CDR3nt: TGCGCCAGCAGCCCCAGGGCCGGGGAGCTGTTTTTT